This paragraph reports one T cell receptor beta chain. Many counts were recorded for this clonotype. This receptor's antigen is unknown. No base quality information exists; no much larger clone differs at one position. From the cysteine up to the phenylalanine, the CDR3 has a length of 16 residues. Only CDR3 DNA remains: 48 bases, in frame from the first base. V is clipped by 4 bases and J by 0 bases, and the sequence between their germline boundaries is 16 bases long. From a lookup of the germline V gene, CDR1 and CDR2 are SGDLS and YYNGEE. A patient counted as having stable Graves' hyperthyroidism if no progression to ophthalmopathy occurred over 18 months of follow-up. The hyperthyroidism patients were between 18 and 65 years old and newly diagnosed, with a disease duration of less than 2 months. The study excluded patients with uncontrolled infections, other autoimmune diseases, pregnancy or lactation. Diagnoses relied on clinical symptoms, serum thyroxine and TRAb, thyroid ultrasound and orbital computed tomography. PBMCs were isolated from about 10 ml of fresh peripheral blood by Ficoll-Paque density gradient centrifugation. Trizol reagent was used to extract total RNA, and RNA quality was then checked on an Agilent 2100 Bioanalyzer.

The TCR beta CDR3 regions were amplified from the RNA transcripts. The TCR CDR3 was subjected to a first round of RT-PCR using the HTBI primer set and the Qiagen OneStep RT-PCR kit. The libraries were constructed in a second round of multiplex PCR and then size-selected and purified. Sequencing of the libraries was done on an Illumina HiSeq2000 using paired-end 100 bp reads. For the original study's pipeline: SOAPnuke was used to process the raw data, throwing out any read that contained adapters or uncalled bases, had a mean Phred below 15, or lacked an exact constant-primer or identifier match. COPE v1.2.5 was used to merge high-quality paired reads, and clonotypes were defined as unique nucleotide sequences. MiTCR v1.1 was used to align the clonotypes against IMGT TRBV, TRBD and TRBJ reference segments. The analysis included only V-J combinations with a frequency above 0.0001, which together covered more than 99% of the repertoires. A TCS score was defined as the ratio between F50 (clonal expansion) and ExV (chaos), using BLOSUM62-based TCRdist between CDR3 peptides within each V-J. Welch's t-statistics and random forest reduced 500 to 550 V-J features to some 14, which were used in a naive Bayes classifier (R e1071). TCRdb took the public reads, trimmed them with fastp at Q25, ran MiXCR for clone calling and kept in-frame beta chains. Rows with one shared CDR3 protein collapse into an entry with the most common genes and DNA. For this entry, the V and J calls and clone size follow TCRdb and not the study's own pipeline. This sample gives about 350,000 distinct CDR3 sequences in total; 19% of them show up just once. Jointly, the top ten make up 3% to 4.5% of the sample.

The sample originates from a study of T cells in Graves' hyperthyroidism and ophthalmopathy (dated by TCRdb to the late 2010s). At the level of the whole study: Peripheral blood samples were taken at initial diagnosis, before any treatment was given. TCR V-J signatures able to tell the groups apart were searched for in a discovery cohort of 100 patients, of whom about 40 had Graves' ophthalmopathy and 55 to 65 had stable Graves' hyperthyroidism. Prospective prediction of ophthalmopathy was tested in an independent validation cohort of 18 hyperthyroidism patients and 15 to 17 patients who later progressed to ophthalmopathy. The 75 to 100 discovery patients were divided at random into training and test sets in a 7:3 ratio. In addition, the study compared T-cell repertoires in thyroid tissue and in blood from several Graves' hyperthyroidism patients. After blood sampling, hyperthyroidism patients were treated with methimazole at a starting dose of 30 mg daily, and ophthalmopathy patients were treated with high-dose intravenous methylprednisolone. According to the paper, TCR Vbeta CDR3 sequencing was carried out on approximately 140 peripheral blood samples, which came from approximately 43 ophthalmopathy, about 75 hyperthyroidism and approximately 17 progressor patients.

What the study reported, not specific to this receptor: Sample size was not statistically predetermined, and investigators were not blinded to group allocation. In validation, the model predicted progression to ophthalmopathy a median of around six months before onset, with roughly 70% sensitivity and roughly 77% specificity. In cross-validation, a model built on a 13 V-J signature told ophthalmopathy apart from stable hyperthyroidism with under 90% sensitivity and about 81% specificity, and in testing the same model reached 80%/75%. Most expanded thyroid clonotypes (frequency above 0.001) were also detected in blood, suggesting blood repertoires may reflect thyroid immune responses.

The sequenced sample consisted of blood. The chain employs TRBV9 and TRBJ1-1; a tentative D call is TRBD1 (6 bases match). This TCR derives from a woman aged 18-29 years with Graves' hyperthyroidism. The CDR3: CASSLDPGQLNTEAFF. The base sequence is TGTGCCAGCAGCCTAGACCCCGGACAGCTGAACACTGAAGCTTTCTTT.